Listed below are T cell receptor beta chains from one sample, sequenced in a study of blood T cell repertoires in COVID-19. The table came from immunoSEQ multiplex PCR; TCRdb's copy has only in-frame clones and leaves some out. The sample consists of 55,000 to 80,000 clones, around 83% of them appearing once. Sequenced: peripheral blood. These receptors were obtained from a human donor in a cohort sampled during active COVID-19. CDR3s include the opening cysteine and the closing phenylalanine or tryptophan. A D gene is named only where the DNA matches it firmly.

>-|TRBV7-9|16|TRBJ2-7
CASSPLGGAASYEQYF
TGTGCCAGCAGCCCCCTTGGGGGGGCTGCCTCCTACGAGCAGTACTTC
>-|TRBV19|16|TRBJ1-5
CASSIRSAPSNQPQHF
TGTGCCAGTAGTATCAGGTCAGCCCCTAGCAATCAGCCCCAGCATTTT
>TRBD2|TRBV7-3|14|TRBJ2-1
CASSPVAGGPEQFF
TGTGCCAGCAGCCCAGTAGCGGGAGGGCCGGAACAGTTCTTC
>TRBD1|TRBV2|14|TRBJ2-3
CASRTQGYTDTQYF
TGTGCCAGCAGGACACAGGGGTACACAGATACGCAGTATTTT
>-|TRBV2|14|TRBJ2-7
CASSDQGSTYEQYF
TGTGCCAGCAGTGATCAGGGGTCAACCTACGAGCAGTACTTC
>TRBD2|TRBV6-6|13|TRBJ2-7
CASRASGTYEQYF
TGTGCCAGCAGGGCTAGCGGAACCTACGAGCAGTACTTC
>TRBD2|TRBV5-1|16|TRBJ2-4
CASSLLAGAAKNIQYF
TGCGCCAGCAGCTTACTAGCGGGAGCTGCCAAAAACATTCAGTACTTC
>TRBD2|TRBV10-3|14|TRBJ2-2
CAMGLAGHTGELFF
TGTGCCATGGGACTAGCGGGGCACACCGGGGAGCTGTTTTTT
>TRBD1|TRBV30|12|TRBJ2-5
CAWGQGAKTQYF
TGTGCCTGGGGACAGGGGGCAAAGACCCAGTACTTC
>TRBD2|TRBV2|16|TRBJ2-2
CASGGTSGGYTGELFF
TGTGCCAGCGGTGGGACTAGCGGGGGATACACCGGGGAGCTGTTTTTT
>-|TRBV10-2|15|TRBJ1-1
CASSEFRFEVTEAFF
TGCGCCAGCAGTGAGTTCAGATTTGAGGTAACTGAAGCTTTCTTT
>TRBD2|TRBV3-1/TRBV3-2|15|TRBJ2-3
CASSQEGASGRGQYF
TGTGCCAGCAGCCAAGAGGGGGCGAGCGGGAGGGGGCAGTATTTT